This T cell receptor beta chain was recorded in a study of blood T cell repertoires in COVID-19. This CDR3 has 13 amino acids. The ends were cut back, 0 bases at V and 5 bases at J, with 4 bases in the middle. CDR1 and CDR2 (germline): KGHDR, SFDVKD. Authors' methods: For nucleated cells, counts were estimated from reference gene primer amplification. The repertoire was sequenced with immunoSEQ multiplex PCR; TCRdb's copy has only in-frame clones and lacks some. V and J calls and clone size are as listed in that table; D and trimming were resolved from the DNA. The sample gives about 27,000 clones, roughly 90% of which show up once; 15% to 20% is in the top ten.

The origin of this receptor is a human donor with active COVID-19. The donor label of this sample is uncertain. The genes are TRBV24-1 and TRBJ2-1; D not certain. Sequencing was done on a sample of peripheral blood. Written as DNA, the CDR3 is TGTGCCACCAGTGATTTGGAGAACAATGAGCAGTTCTTC. It encodes CATSDLENNEQFF.